A selection of T cell receptor beta chains follows, all from one sample in a study of CXCR4 blockade with PD-1 therapy in pancreatic cancer. Produced via immunoSEQ multiplex PCR; TCRdb's table is partial and in-frame only. The sample lists several thousand clones; approximately 37% were seen once. Specimen: tumor tissue. The source of these receptors is a human donor with pancreatic ductal adenocarcinoma. The CDR3 runs from the conserved cysteine through the conserved F or W. A D gene is named only where the DNA matches it firmly. Size values are once, few and many counts, or a class for expanded clones, and some rows have none.

V	J	size	D	CDR3	DNA
TRBV19	TRBJ1-2	few	.	CASSISGFGYTF	TGTGCCAGTAGTATCTCGGGTTTTGGCTACACCTTC
TRBV6-4	TRBJ2-7	few	TRBD2	CASSKAGESSYEQYF	TGTGCCAGTAGCAAGGCGGGGGAGAGCTCCTACGAGCAGTACTTC
TRBV6-8	TRBJ1-5	.	TRBD1	CASSDQGASQPQHF	TGTGCCAGCAGCGATCAGGGGGCGAGTCAGCCCCAGCATTTT
TRBV4-1	TRBJ1-1	few	.	CASSKVQGLEAFF	TGCGCCAGCAGCAAAGTACAGGGTCTGGAAGCTTTCTTT
TRBV6-8	TRBJ2-1	.	.	CASSDRRREIDEQFF	TGTGCCAGCAGTGACAGGAGGAGGGAAATAGATGAGCAGTTCTTC
TRBV12-5	TRBJ2-2	.	.	CASLVNTGELFF	TGTGCCTCTTTGGTGAACACCGGGGAGCTGTTTTTT
TRBV19	TRBJ1-3	.	.	CASIRRNGNTIYF	TGTGCCAGTATCAGGAGAAATGGAAACACCATATATTTT
TRBV30	TRBJ1-5	.	.	CAWSQKGYGNQPQHF	TGTGCCTGGAGCCAAAAGGGATACGGCAATCAGCCCCAGCATTTT
TRBV28	TRBJ1-4	.	TRBD1	CASSPGQRREKLFF	TGTGCCAGCAGTCCGGGACAGCGTCGGGAAAAACTGTTTTTT
TRBV18	TRBJ1-1	.	TRBD1	CASSPARDRGWGTEAFF	TGTGCCAGCTCACCTGCCCGGGACAGGGGTTGGGGCACTGAAGCTTTCTTT
TRBV19	TRBJ1-3	.	.	CASSMGQGSRNTIYF	TGTGCCAGTAGTATGGGGCAGGGAAGTAGAAACACCATATATTTT
TRBV6-8	TRBJ2-7	few	.	CALGGGDSYEQYF	TGTGCCCTAGGAGGGGGAGATTCCTACGAGCAGTACTTC
TRBV29-1	TRBJ1-1	.	TRBD1	CSVTWGTGANTEAFF	TGCAGCGTTACCTGGGGGACAGGGGCAAACACTGAAGCTTTCTTT
TRBV11-3	TRBJ2-5	medium-sized	.	CASSLFYGKETQYF	TGTGCCAGCAGCTTATTCTATGGAAAAGAGACCCAGTACTTC
TRBV25-1	TRBJ1-6	.	.	CASSEIWNSPLHF	TGTGCCAGCAGTGAAATTTGGAATTCACCCCTCCACTTT
TRBV30	TRBJ2-5	few	.	CAWSIMGATETQYF	TGTGCCTGGAGTATTATGGGGGCCACAGAGACCCAGTACTTC
TRBV28	TRBJ2-3	.	.	CASRSPRTDTQYF	TGTGCCAGCAGGTCCCCCCGCACAGATACGCAGTATTTT
TRBV5-1	TRBJ2-3	.	TRBD2	CASSPGGGTVIFTDTQYF	TGCGCCAGCAGCCCGGGCGGGGGGACCGTCATATTCACAGATACGCAGTATTTT
TRBV19	TRBJ1-4	.	.	CASSSLSGGELFF	TGTGCCAGTAGTTCGCTCAGTGGAGGGGAACTGTTTTTT
TRBV30	TRBJ2-2	.	.	CAWSWDDTGELFF	TGTGCCTGGAGCTGGGATGACACCGGGGAGCTGTTTTTT
TRBV30	TRBJ2-2	.	.	CAWKGTGWTGELFF	TGTGCCTGGAAAGGGACGGGATGGACCGGGGAGCTGTTTTTT
TRBV28	TRBJ1-4	.	.	CVTGDSMGTNEKLFF	TGTGTTACCGGTGACAGCATGGGAACTAATGAAAAACTGTTTTTT
TRBV4-1	TRBJ2-7	.	.	CASSQTAGLAYEQYF	TGCGCCAGCAGCCAAACCGCGGGCCTCGCCTACGAGCAGTACTTC
TRBV19	TRBJ1-5	few	.	CASSVNSNQPQHF	TGTGCCAGCAGCGTTAATAGCAATCAGCCCCAGCATTTT
TRBV18	TRBJ2-1	.	.	CASSPTTGKGGEQFF	TGTGCCAGCTCACCAACGACGGGAAAAGGGGGTGAGCAGTTCTTC
TRBV6-8	TRBJ1-1	few	.	CASEFSWSGTQRPTEAFF	TGTGCCAGCGAGTTTAGTTGGAGCGGGACACAACGTCCCACTGAAGCTTTCTTT
TRBV18	TRBJ2-7	large	TRBD2	CASSRTSYEQYF	TGTGCCAGCTCACGGACTAGCTACGAGCAGTACTTC
TRBV10-3	TRBJ1-2	.	.	CAIRAQLTGTRDYGYTF	TGTGCCATCAGAGCCCAGTTGACTGGGACTCGGGACTATGGCTACACCTTC
TRBV30	TRBJ2-6	.	.	CAWSVGAGANVLTF	TGTGCCTGGAGTGTCGGAGCTGGGGCCAACGTCCTGACTTTC
TRBV6-8	TRBJ2-7	few	.	CASGLWGYEQYF	TGTGCCAGCGGGCTTTGGGGCTACGAGCAGTACTTC
TRBV6-8	TRBJ2-1	few	TRBD1	CANSDPGGIYNEQFF	TGTGCCAACAGTGATCCAGGGGGTATCTACAATGAGCAGTTCTTC
TRBV30	TRBJ1-4	.	.	CAWSRQPNEKLFF	TGTGCCTGGAGTCGGCAGCCTAATGAAAAACTGTTTTTT
TRBV18	TRBJ1-4	.	.	CASSPREATNEKLFF	TGTGCCAGCTCACCACGTGAGGCAACTAATGAAAAACTGTTTTTT
TRBV15	TRBJ1-5	.	TRBD1	CATSAGTENQPQHF	TGTGCCACCAGCGCCGGGACAGAAAATCAGCCCCAGCATTTT
TRBV9	TRBJ2-5	.	.	CASSPGQGALETQYF	TGTGCCAGCAGCCCGGGTCAAGGGGCTCTGGAGACCCAGTACTTC
TRBV11-3	TRBJ2-2	few	TRBD1	CASSKGTANTGELFF	TGTGCCAGCAGCAAAGGGACAGCGAACACCGGGGAGCTGTTTTTT
TRBV28	TRBJ2-1	.	TRBD1	CASSLGTGIINEQFF	TGTGCCAGCAGTCTTGGGACAGGGATCATCAATGAGCAGTTCTTC
TRBV6-8	TRBJ1-4	medium-sized	TRBD1	CASSEGQGNEKLFF	TGTGCCAGCAGTGAGGGACAGGGGAATGAAAAACTGTTTTTT